The 20 T cell receptor beta chains presented below share a single source sample, sequenced in a study of cytomegalovirus exposure and HLA in healthy donors. The PCR used 60 Vbeta and 13 Jbeta primers. Assay: immunoSEQ multiplex PCR; the TCRdb copy retains only in-frame clones and omits some. The sample holds approximately 160,000 clones; around 68% are singletons and the top ten take roughly 1.5%. The material sequenced was PBMCs. These receptors came from a man aged 45-65 years in good health and CMV-seronegative.

The genes are TRBV11-2 and TRBJ1-1; D perhaps matches TRBD1 (6 bases). The CDR3 is made up of 17 amino acids. Germline values: CDR1 SGHAT, CDR2 FQNNGV. Trimming removed 5 bases at V and 0 bases at J, with 19 bases between. The CDR3 DNA sequence: TGTGCCAGCAGCAAGCGGCAGGGGACGGTTCTGAACACTGAAGCTTTCTTT. Translated: CASSKRQGTVLNTEAFF.

Written as DNA, the CDR3 is TGCGCCAGCAGCCAGCCCGGACAGGGGGCCTACGGGGGCTACACCTTC. It is translated as CASSQPGQGAYGGYTF. The chain combines TRBV4-1 with TRBJ1-2, with 11 bases fitting TRBD1. The V segment lost 3 bases and the J segment 8 bases; nucleotides outside the gene matches: 11. The germline V gene has CDR1 MGHRA and CDR2 YSYEKL. The CDR3 contains 16 residues.

Only one count was recorded for this clone. V and J are TRBV9 and TRBJ1-2, with D unresolved. Germline V gives CDR1 SGDLS, CDR2 YYNGEE. The length of the CDR3 is 14 residues. Trimming removed 0 bases from V and 1 base from J, with 7 bases in between. The CDR3 protein is CASSVVRFNYGYTF. The CDR3 DNA is TGTGCCAGCAGCGTAGTGCGATTTAACTATGGCTACACCTTC. Drawing the rest from reference TRBV9 and TRBJ1-2, the complete variable domain is DSGVTQTPKHLITATGQRVTLRCSPRSGDLSVYWYQQSLDQGLQFLIQYYNGEERAKGNILERFSAQQFPDLHSELNLSSLELGDSALYFCASSVVRFNYGYTFGSGTRLTVV.

This clone has a handful of counts. The chain recombines TRBV5-1 with TRBJ2-5, with 9 nucleotides matching TRBD1. The CDR3 has 14 residues. Germline V gene lookup returns CDR1 SGHRS and CDR2 YFSETQ. V lost 4 bases, J lost 1 base, and 2 bases stayed unmatched. The CDR3 nucleotides read TGCGCCAGCAGCAACAGGGGGCCCCAAGAGACCCAGTACTTC. This sequence encodes CASSNRGPQETQYF.

This chain links TRBV5-1 with TRBJ1-6; TRBD1 agrees at 8 bases. Germline V lookup: CDR1 SGHRS, CDR2 YFSETQ. The CDR3 runs 16 residues. V shed 0 bases, J shed 7 bases, and the junction held 6 bases outside the gene matches. The CDR3 loop is CASSLAPQGGNSPLHF. The CDR3 DNA reads as TGCGCCAGCAGCTTGGCCCCACAGGGGGGGAATTCACCCCTCCACTTT.

The CDR3 reads CASSGDTGRPQHF. CDR3 nucleotides: TGTGCCAGCAGCGGGGACACCGGACGCCCCCAGCATTTT. The chain links TRBV2 to TRBJ1-5, with D perhaps matching TRBD1 (6 bases). The V gene's germline CDR1 is SNHLY and CDR2 FYNNEI. The CDR3 extends over 13 amino acids. V shed 6 bases and J shed 10 bases, with 16 bases lying between them.

V and J are TRBV5-6 and TRBJ2-5; D remains unclear. V lost 2 bases, J lost 5 bases, and 4 bases lay in between. Germline CDR1 SGHDT, CDR2 YYEEEE. The CDR3 runs 11 residues. For the CDR3, the DNA is TGTGCCAGCAGCTTACGGGAGACCCAGTACTTC. Its protein is CASSLRETQYF.

The chain links TRBV5-6 to TRBJ1-1; 7 nucleotides line up with TRBD1. The germline CDR1 and CDR2 sequences are SGHDT and YYEEEE. There are 18 residues in the CDR3. V shed 4 bases, J shed 2 bases, and the junction held 17 bases outside the gene matches. The CDR3 is CASSPPPGQQWGNTEAFF. CDR3 sequence (DNA): TGTGCCAGCAGCCCGCCTCCGGGACAGCAATGGGGAAACACTGAAGCTTTCTTT.

The chain joins TRBV5-1 to TRBJ2-7, with 10 nucleotides matching TRBD1. Trimming at V came to 0 bases and at J to 5 bases, leaving 5 bases not matched to a gene. The CDR3 runs to 15 residues. Per germline, CDR1 SGHRS and CDR2 YFSETQ. This chain's CDR3 is CASSLDGTGADEQYF. CDR3 in DNA: TGCGCCAGCAGCTTGGATGGGACAGGGGCGGACGAGCAGTACTTC.

The genes are TRBV27 and TRBJ1-5; the D gene is possibly TRBD1 (6 bases). CDR1 and CDR2 from the germline V gene are MNHEY and SMNVEV (reference sequence). V was trimmed by 1 base and J by 5 bases, leaving 12 bases between them. CDR3 length equals 15 residues. The CDR3 DNA reads as TGTGCCAGCAGTTTATGGGGGGGCGCCGATCAGCCCCAGCATTTT. Translating it yields CASSLWGGADQPQHF.

The rearrangement links TRBV28 to TRBJ2-7; perhaps TRBD1 as D (6 bases). V lost 8 bases, J lost 6 bases, and 11 bases lay in between. There are 11 residues in the CDR3. Germline V CDR1 and CDR2: MDHEN, SYDVKM. As DNA, the CDR3 is TGTGCCAGCCTTTACAGGGCCGAGCAGTACTTC. It is translated as CASLYRAEQYF.

A single count supports this clone. The chain uses TRBV6-4 and TRBJ2-2, with TRBD2 matching 8 bases. Trimming removed 5 bases from V and 4 bases from J; junction bases left unmatched: 6. CDR1 MRHNA and CDR2 SNTAGT come from the germline V gene. The CDR3 length is 15 residues. This CDR3 is CASSRAGDRTGELFF. The CDR3 bases are TGTGCCAGCAGTCGAGCGGGGGATCGCACCGGGGAGCTGTTTTTT.

This clone was counted a few times. This chain connects TRBV7-9 to TRBJ2-4; no clear D. Germline lookup yields CDR1 SEHNR and CDR2 FQNEAQ (reference sequence). V lost 3 bases and J lost 0, with 6 bases in between. The CDR3 covers 14 residues. Here the CDR3 DNA reads TGTGCCAGCAGCTTCCCCGGAGCCAAAAACATTCAGTACTTC. Translated, it gives CASSFPGAKNIQYF.

In its sample, this clone was seen once. The chain is built from TRBV27 and TRBJ1-1, with 9 bases fitting TRBD1. Unmatched junction bases numbered 3, after V lost 3 bases and J lost 1 base. CDR3 length: 15 residues. Germline V gene lookup returns CDR1 MNHEY and CDR2 SMNVEV (reference sequence). CDR3 coding DNA: TGTGCCAGCAGTTTTCCGGGACAGGGGAACACTGAAGCTTTCTTT. This encodes CASSFPGQGNTEAFF.

The chain employs TRBV7-6 and TRBJ1-4; the match to TRBD1 covers 10 bases. Per the germline V gene, CDR1 is SGHVS and CDR2 is FNYEAQ. The CDR3 contains 16 residues. Germline trimming cut 3 bases from V and 7 bases from J; bases unmatched to any gene: 8. The CDR3 spells CASSLETGGGGEKLFF. CDR3 nucleotide sequence: TGTGCCAGCAGCTTGGAGACAGGGGGCGGCGGTGAAAAACTGTTTTTT.

This chain links TRBV7-2 with TRBJ1-4, with a possible D match to TRBD1 (6 bases). The ends were cut back, 0 bases at V and 8 bases at J, with 13 bases in the middle. Germline CDR1 reads SGHTA; CDR2 reads FQGNSA. This CDR3 comprises 15 residues. CDR3: CASSLATRDIEKLFF. The CDR3 DNA reads TGTGCCAGCAGCTTAGCGACCCGGGACATAGAAAAACTGTTTTTT.

The CDR3 reads CASSFGAGGQETQYF. CDR3 nucleotides: TGTGCCAGCAGCTTTGGGGCGGGGGGCCAAGAGACCCAGTACTTC. The V and J genes are TRBV7-2 and TRBJ2-5; 8 nucleotides align to TRBD2. From germline, CDR1 is SGHTA and CDR2 FQGNSA. The J segment lost 1 base and the V segment lost 3 bases, leaving 4 bases of the junction unmatched. This CDR3 spans 15 amino acids.

This clone was recorded a few times. This chain uses TRBV5-1 with TRBJ1-4, with a weak D call TRBD1 (6 bases). V dropped 5 bases and J dropped 0 bases, with 8 bases sitting between them. Germline CDR1 reads SGHRS; CDR2 reads YFSETQ. This CDR3 region has 14 residues. CDR3 sequence (DNA): TGCGCCAGCAGGGGGACATCAACTAATGAAAAACTGTTTTTT. Its protein product is CASRGTSTNEKLFF.

This clone has only a few counts. The chain uses TRBV4-1 and TRBJ1-1; D remains unclear. Germline V lookup: CDR1 MGHRA, CDR2 YSYEKL. CDR3 length: 17 residues. V shed 4 bases and J shed 5 bases, with 23 bases lying between them. As DNA, the CDR3 is TGCGCCAGCAGCCCCTCTACGAGGCTCTGGACGGGAACTGAAGCTTTCTTT. It yields the protein CASSPSTRLWTGTEAFF.

CDR3 region: CASSYGRGGNEQYF. The DNA of the CDR3 is TGTGCCAGCAGTTACGGTCGGGGTGGGAACGAGCAGTACTTC. This chain joins TRBV6-5 and TRBJ2-7; a possible D gene is TRBD2 (5 bases). Germline V CDR1 and CDR2: MNHEY, SVGAGI. The CDR3 covers 14 residues. Trimming cost V 2 bases and J 5 bases, with 13 bases left between them.